The rows below give T cell receptor beta chains drawn from one sample of a study of cytomegalovirus exposure and HLA in healthy donors. Only in-frame clones appear in the TCRdb table, and some are missing; sequencing was by immunoSEQ multiplex PCR. This sample has about 160,000 clones, with about 85% found just once. Sequencing was performed on PBMCs. These receptor sequences come from a man aged 25 to 40 in good health and CMV-seropositive. Both conserved end residues are part of each CDR3. D genes are given only for firm matches. Clone size is shown for a subset of rows, as once, few, many or a class of expanded clone.

d_call clone_size j_call v_call cdr3_nt cdr3_aa
TRBD2 few TRBJ2-1 TRBV10-3 TGTGCCATCAGTGCCGGGACTAGCAATCACGAGCAGTTCTTC CAISAGTSNHEQFF
NA NA TRBJ2-5 TRBV19 TGTGCCAGTAGTTCCGGGCCAGGGGAGACCCAGTACTTC CASSSGPGETQYF
NA NA TRBJ2-6 TRBV7-9 TGTGCCAGCAGCTCCCCTGAGTCTGGGGCCAACGTCCTGACTTTC CASSSPESGANVLTF
TRBD2 NA TRBJ2-5 TRBV7-2 TGTGCCAGCAGCCCAGGGGGGACTAGCGGGGTCCCGCAAGAGACCCAGTACTTC CASSPGGTSGVPQETQYF
TRBD2 once TRBJ2-5 TRBV7-9 TGTGCCAGCAGCCTCCGACGGCGGACTAGCGGGCCTCAAGAGACCCAGTACTTC CASSLRRRTSGPQETQYF
NA NA TRBJ1-5 TRBV19 TGTGCCAGTAGTACGGGAGGGGCCCGCAATCAGCCCCAGCATTTT CASSTGGARNQPQHF
TRBD1 NA TRBJ1-2 TRBV2 TGTGCCAGCAGCGTTCCCGGGACAGGGTTTGAGGGCTATGGCTACACCTTC CASSVPGTGFEGYGYTF
NA NA TRBJ2-7 TRBV30 TGTGCCTGGATCAGCAGCAGGACTGGTACCTACGAGCAGTACTTC CAWISSRTGTYEQYF
NA NA TRBJ2-7 TRBV6-6 TGTGCCAGCAGTTACTCGAGTCACGGGAGTGAGCAGTACTTC CASSYSSHGSEQYF
TRBD1 few TRBJ2-7 TRBV27 TGTGCCAGCAGTACGGGGACAGGGACGTCCTACGAGCAGTACTTC CASSTGTGTSYEQYF
TRBD1 NA TRBJ2-2 TRBV7-9 TGTGCCAGCAGCTATGGGACAGTCAACACCGGGGAGCTGTTTTTT CASSYGTVNTGELFF
NA NA TRBJ2-7 TRBV2 TGTGCCAGCGGAATACAGGGTATCCACGAGCAGTACTTC CASGIQGIHEQYF
NA NA TRBJ1-5 TRBV19 TGTGCCAGTAGTATAATGGGAGAAGGCAATCAGCCCCAGCATTTT CASSIMGEGNQPQHF
NA NA TRBJ2-1 TRBV7-9 TGTGCCAGCAGCCGTCGTGAGGGGGGGGCCGGCAATGAGCAGTTCTTC CASSRREGGAGNEQFF
NA NA TRBJ2-7 TRBV9 TGTGCCAGCAGCGTAGACAGGACCTCCTACGAGCAGTACTTC CASSVDRTSYEQYF
TRBD1 NA TRBJ2-7 TRBV25-1 TGTGCCAGCAGTGAAGGAACAGGGGGTTTACACGAGCAGTACTTC CASSEGTGGLHEQYF
NA NA TRBJ2-5 TRBV5-1 TGCGCCAGCAGCGGCGGGACCGGGGGGCCCCAAGAGACCCAGTACTTC CASSGGTGGPQETQYF
NA few TRBJ1-6 TRBV6-5 TGTGCCAGCACCCCTGGGAGCTCCTATAATTCACCCCTCCACTTT CASTPGSSYNSPLHF
NA NA TRBJ2-7 TRBV7-2 TGTGCCAGCAGCTTAGGTCCCTACTCCTACGAGCAGTACTTC CASSLGPYSYEQYF
NA NA TRBJ2-7 TRBV6-5 TGTGCCAGCAGAAGACAGTCCTACGAGCAGTACTTC CASRRQSYEQYF
NA NA TRBJ2-7 TRBV7-2 TGTGCCAGCAGCTTAGCGGGGGCCACGTCCTACGAGCAGTACTTC CASSLAGATSYEQYF
NA NA TRBJ2-5 TRBV6-6 TGTGCCAGCTCGAGGGGGGGTAGCGTCGGGGAGACCCAGTACTTC CASSRGGSVGETQYF
NA NA TRBJ1-2 TRBV4-3 TGCGCCAGCAGCCCCCAGGCTAAGAACTATGGCTACACCTTC CASSPQAKNYGYTF
TRBD2 NA TRBJ2-2 TRBV11-3 TGTGCCAGCAGCCTTGGGACTAGCGGTCCGAACACCGGGGAGCTGTTTTTT CASSLGTSGPNTGELFF
TRBD1 NA TRBJ1-6 TRBV10-3 TGTGCCATCAGTATTTCCAACCAGGGACAGGGGAATTCACCCCTCCACTTT CAISISNQGQGNSPLHF
TRBD2 NA TRBJ2-3 TRBV5-1 TGCGCCAGCACCGTTCATAGCGGGGGGGACACAGATACGCAGTATTTT CASTVHSGGDTDTQYF
TRBD1 NA TRBJ1-1 TRBV12-5 TGTGCTAGTGGTTCTAACAGGGGAATCGGCACTGAAGCTTTCTTT CASGSNRGIGTEAFF
NA NA TRBJ1-5 TRBV30 TGTGCCTGGAGTAGCCAACCCGATCAGCCCCAGCATTTT CAWSSQPDQPQHF
NA NA TRBJ1-3 TRBV5-5 TGTGCCAGCAGCCCGGGACATTCCGGAAACACCATATATTTT CASSPGHSGNTIYF
NA NA TRBJ2-3 TRBV6-5 TGTGCCAGCAGTGATCTAGGGGGTACGCAGTATTTT CASSDLGGTQYF
TRBD1 NA TRBJ1-1 TRBV15 TGTGCCACCAGCCTAGTTACAGGGGGCACTGAAGCTTTCTTT CATSLVTGGTEAFF
NA NA TRBJ2-1 TRBV18 TGTGCCAGCTCACCACCGGCCCAGGCAGGTTACAATGAGCAGTTCTTC CASSPPAQAGYNEQFF
NA NA TRBJ2-1 TRBV5-1 TGCGCCAGCAGGGGGGGAGAGCTGGCGGGTGAGCAGTTCTTC CASRGGELAGEQFF
NA NA TRBJ1-5 TRBV7-2 TGTGCCAGCAGCTTAGTCAGGGGCTTGGGCAATCAGCCCCAGCATTTT CASSLVRGLGNQPQHF
NA once TRBJ1-6 TRBV19 TGTGCCAGCCGCAGATATAATTCACCCCTCCACTTT CASRRYNSPLHF
NA NA TRBJ1-2 TRBV29-1 TGCAGCGTTGGGGAGTCTGCCTATGGCTACACCTTC CSVGESAYGYTF
TRBD1 NA TRBJ2-3 TRBV5-4 TGTGCCAGCAGCGATAAATTAGCCGGGACAGGGGGAGCAGATACGCAGTATTTT CASSDKLAGTGGADTQYF
NA NA TRBJ2-1 TRBV7-6 TGTGCCAGCAGCTTAGACAGCTACAATGAGCAGTTCTTC CASSLDSYNEQFF
TRBD2 NA TRBJ2-3 TRBV6-5 TGTGCCAGCAGTTCCGACGGACTAGCAACGGATACGCAGTATTTT CASSSDGLATDTQYF
TRBD1 NA TRBJ1-4 TRBV2 TGTGCCAGCAGTAGACAGGGCCACCATGAAAAACTGTTTTTT CASSRQGHHEKLFF
NA NA TRBJ2-3 TRBV30 TGTGCCTGGAGCGCTGGGAGGTACGATACGCAGTATTTT CAWSAGRYDTQYF
NA NA TRBJ2-5 TRBV5-1 TGCGCCAGCAGCTCGACTGACCGGGGGGAGACCCAGTACTTC CASSSTDRGETQYF
NA NA TRBJ1-3 TRBV2 TGTGCCAGCCGGACAGACGGAAACACCATATATTTT CASRTDGNTIYF
TRBD1 NA TRBJ1-2 TRBV5-1 TGCGCCAGCAGCTTCGACAGGGCCTATGGCTACACCTTC CASSFDRAYGYTF
TRBD1 NA TRBJ2-5 TRBV7-9 TGTGCCAGCAGCTTGACAGGGGGAGAGACCCAGTACTTC CASSLTGGETQYF
NA NA TRBJ1-4 TRBV7-2 TGTGCCAGCAGCAGGGGCACTAATGAAAAACTGTTTTTT CASSRGTNEKLFF
TRBD1 NA TRBJ2-5 TRBV29-1 TGCAGCGTTCGGACAGGGGGTCCTCTAAGGGCCCAGTACTTC CSVRTGGPLRAQYF
TRBD2 NA TRBJ2-3 TRBV7-7 TGTGCTAGCAGTAAAAGCGGGGGCAGCACAGATACGCAGTATTTT CASSKSGGSTDTQYF
TRBD1 NA TRBJ1-5 TRBV4-2 TGTGCCAGCAGCTCGGGACAGAGCGGTCAGCCCCAGCATTTT CASSSGQSGQPQHF
TRBD1 NA TRBJ1-6 TRBV4-2 TGTGCCAGCAGCCAAGGACAGGGTGAGAATTCACCCCTCCACTTT CASSQGQGENSPLHF
TRBD1 NA TRBJ1-1 TRBV9 TGTGCCAGCAGCTTATGGGATACAGGGGGCACTGAAGCTTTCTTT CASSLWDTGGTEAFF
TRBD2 NA TRBJ2-3 TRBV7-9 TGTGCCAGCAGCTTAGTAGGAAGCGGGGGGGCCGGAAGCACAGATACGCAGTATTTT CASSLVGSGGAGSTDTQYF
TRBD1 once TRBJ2-4 TRBV30 TGTGCCTGGAGTGTATCCCGGACAGGTCTAGCCAAAAACATTCAGTACTTC CAWSVSRTGLAKNIQYF
NA NA TRBJ2-5 TRBV5-1 TGCGCCAGCAGCTTGACAGGGATCGCGGAGACCCAGTACTTC CASSLTGIAETQYF
NA NA TRBJ1-1 TRBV4-3 TGCGCCAGCAGCCAAGGGTTCTATGGCACTGAAGCTTTCTTT CASSQGFYGTEAFF